Listed here are 21 T cell receptor beta chains from one sample, sequenced in a study of blood T cell repertoires in COVID-19. Profiled with immunoSEQ multiplex PCR; TCRdb holds only in-frame clones, not every one. The repertoire holds 300,000 to 350,000 clones, with 91% as singletons. Sequenced: peripheral blood. Receptor source: a woman younger than 30 who had recovered from COVID-19.

The V gene is TRBV7-2, the J gene TRBJ2-1; 9 bases match TRBD2. From germline, CDR1 is SGHTA and CDR2 FQGNSA. This CDR3 region has 13 residues. Losses at the gene ends were 5 bases for V and 9 bases for J; bases not matched to a gene: 5. In nucleotides, the CDR3 is TGTGCCAGCAGCAGCATAGCGGGAGTTGAGCAGTTCTTC. This translates into CASSSIAGVEQFF.

The chain employs TRBV3-1 (or the pseudogene TRBV3-2) and TRBJ2-3; TRBD2 matches 9 bases. Unmatched junction bases numbered 13, after V lost 1 base and J lost 8 bases. The CDR3 sequence is 17 residues long. CDR1 and CDR2 from the germline V gene are LGHDT and YNNKEL (reference sequence). The CDR3 bases are TGTGCCAGCAGCCAAGCTGGGACTAGCTATGAGAGGGGTACGCAGTATTTT. This codes for CASSQAGTSYERGTQYF.

This clone was detected only a few times. The CDR3 DNA reads TGTGCCATCAGTGAGTCAAGGGGACTCTCAGAAAAACTGTTTTTT. It yields the protein CAISESRGLSEKLFF. The chain carries TRBV10-3 and TRBJ1-4; maybe TRBD1 (5 bases). The CDR3 consists of 15 residues. The germline CDR1 and CDR2 sequences are ENHRY and SYGVKD. Trimming stripped 0 bases from V and 8 bases from J, with 13 bases between.

The CDR3 DNA reads TGTGCCAGTAGACCCCGCGGAGGTACAGATACGCAGTATTTT. Its protein product is CASRPRGGTDTQYF. The chain is built from TRBV19 and TRBJ2-3, with D perhaps TRBD2 (5 bases). Germline CDR1 LNHDA, CDR2 SQIVND (reference sequence). V was shortened by 6 bases and J by 3 bases, with 13 bases between the two germline ends. The CDR3 is 14 residues long.

V usage is TRBV11-3 and J usage is TRBJ2-3; 7 bases fit TRBD1. The CDR3 is 15 residues long. V lost 5 bases to trimming and J lost 0 bases; unmatched junction nucleotides: 5. Germline CDR1 is SGHNT and CDR2 is YENEEA. CDR3 in amino acids: CASSNRGPSTDTQYF. The CDR3 region has the DNA TGTGCCAGCAGCAACAGGGGACCGAGCACAGATACGCAGTATTTT.

The chain combines TRBV27 with TRBJ2-2; 8 bases line up with TRBD2. This CDR3 has 15 residues. In germline, CDR1 is MNHEY, CDR2 SMNVEV (reference sequence). The J segment lost 5 bases and the V segment lost 2 bases, leaving 4 bases of the junction unmatched. The CDR3 sequence is CASSLGTSSTGELFF. DNA for the CDR3: TGTGCCAGCAGTTTAGGGACTAGTTCTACCGGGGAGCTGTTTTTT.

The chain is built from TRBV28 and TRBJ1-6, with TRBD1 identical over 7 bases. Trimming at V came to 6 bases and at J to 8 bases, leaving 13 bases not matched to a gene. Per germline, CDR1 MDHEN and CDR2 SYDVKM. CDR3 length equals 16 residues. Written as DNA, the CDR3 is TGTGCCAGCAGGCCCGAAGACAGGGCTTTTGATTCACCCCTCCACTTT. Protein sequence: CASRPEDRAFDSPLHF. The whole variable domain, remainder taken from reference TRBV28 and TRBJ1-6, is DVKVTQSSRYLVKRTGEKVFLECVQDMDHENMFWYRQDPGLGLRLIYFSYDVKMKEKGDIPEGYSVSREKKERFSLILESASTNQTSMYLCASRPEDRAFDSPLHFGNGTRLTVT.

This clone was detected once. The chain joins TRBV7-9 to TRBJ2-5, with 13 bases fitting TRBD2. Germline loops: CDR1 SEHNR, CDR2 FQNEAQ (reference sequence). The CDR3 is 19 residues long. V lost 5 bases and J lost 1; bases outside the gene matches: 13. The CDR3 region has the DNA TGTGCCAGCAGCAACGGACTAGCGGGAGATTTGGCTGGCCAAGAGACCCAGTACTTC. Its protein product is CASSNGLAGDLAGQETQYF.

This chain joins TRBV7-2 and TRBJ1-4; D call uncertain. The V gene lost 5 bases and the J gene lost 2 bases, with 6 bases spanning the gap. There are 13 residues in the CDR3. CDR1 SGHTA and CDR2 FQGNSA come from the germline V gene. The CDR3 region has the DNA TGTGCCAGCAGCCCAGTGACTAATGAAAAACTGTTTTTT. This gives the protein CASSPVTNEKLFF.

This chain connects TRBV12-5 to TRBJ1-5; 9 nucleotides agree with TRBD1. Germline CDR1 is LGHNT and CDR2 is FRNRAP. The ends lost 1 base at V and 4 bases at J; junction bases unmatched: 2. CDR3 length: 15 amino acids. The DNA of the CDR3 is TGTGCTAGTGGTTTGGACAGGGGGCCGAATCAGCCCCAGCATTTT. The encoded protein is CASGLDRGPNQPQHF.

The rearrangement joins TRBV6-5 to TRBJ1-6; no clear D. Germline V gene data show CDR1 as MNHEY and CDR2 as SVGAGI. V gave up 5 bases and J gave up 5 bases, with 7 bases separating them. CDR3 length: 13 amino acids. The CDR3 loop is CASSPQNNSPLHF. The CDR3 DNA reads as TGTGCCAGCAGTCCGCAGAATAATTCACCCCTCCACTTT.

This chain uses TRBV25-1 with TRBJ2-5, with D tentatively TRBD2 (6 bases). CDR3 size: 15 residues. V was shortened by 2 bases and J by 0 bases, with 10 bases between the two germline ends. Germline loops: CDR1 MGHDK, CDR2 SYGVNS. DNA of the CDR3: TGTGCCAGCAGTGAACTGGACTACAACCAAGAGACCCAGTACTTC. This translates into CASSELDYNQETQYF.

The rearrangement uses TRBV7-9 and TRBJ1-5; 7 nucleotides match TRBD1. J lost 5 bases, V lost 1 base, and 5 bases had no gene match. The CDR3 totals 15 residues. Germline V CDR1 and CDR2: SEHNR, FQNEAQ (reference sequence). The CDR3 DNA reads TGTGCCAGCAGCTTAGGGGACAGCTTTTATCAGCCCCAGCATTTT. Protein sequence: CASSLGDSFYQPQHF.

Details on this clone: Within the sample, other DNA sequences also encode this same CDR3. The chain joins TRBV5-4 to TRBJ2-5; D is unresolved. V dropped 0 bases and J dropped 0 bases, with 9 bases sitting between them. The CDR3 is 15 residues long. CDR1 and CDR2 from the germline V gene are SGHNT and YYREEE (reference sequence). The CDR3 reads CASSLGLADQETQYF. CDR3 DNA: TGTGCCAGCAGCTTGGGTTTGGCAGACCAAGAGACCCAGTACTTC.

V is TRBV19 and J is TRBJ1-3; the match to TRBD1 covers 7 bases. This CDR3 comprises 17 residues. The germline CDR1 and CDR2 sequences are LNHDA and SQIVND (reference sequence). The junction had 8 bases not matched to a gene; V was cut back by 3 bases and J by 0 bases. This CDR3 reads CASSMGQPTPSGNTIYF. DNA for the CDR3: TGTGCCAGTAGTATGGGACAGCCTACCCCCTCTGGAAACACCATATATTTT.

The CDR3 reads CASSPQDRGRGQPQHF. The CDR3, as DNA: TGTGCCAGCAGCCCCCAGGACAGGGGGCGCGGTCAGCCCCAGCATTTT. The rearrangement joins TRBV7-8 to TRBJ1-5; 11 positions match TRBD1. The CDR3 runs 16 residues. With V trimmed by 5 bases and J by 6 bases, 9 bases remained unmatched. In germline, CDR1 is SGHVS, CDR2 FQNEAQ.

This CDR3 is CASSLGRGASGGDTQYF. As DNA, the CDR3 is TGTGCCAGCAGCCTCGGGCGCGGAGCGAGTGGAGGAGATACGCAGTATTTT. This chain uses TRBV14 with TRBJ2-3; D may be TRBD2 (5 bases). Germline V gene data show CDR1 as SGHDN and CDR2 as FVKESK. Trimming shortened V by 4 bases and J by 5 bases, and 22 bases separated the two germline ends. The CDR3 is made up of 17 amino acids.

The chain uses TRBV30 and TRBJ1-2; no clear D gene. From germline, CDR1 is GTSNPN and CDR2 SVGIG (reference sequence). V dropped 0 bases and J dropped 7 bases, with 15 bases sitting between them. The CDR3 sequence is 14 residues long. DNA for the CDR3: TGTGCCTGGAGTGTACTTGAGGGCGCGGCTGGCTACACCTTC. It translates to CAWSVLEGAAGYTF.

The chain couples TRBV7-2 to TRBJ2-1; 10 bases align to TRBD2. Germline V gene sequence: CDR1 SGHTA, CDR2 FQGNSA. The length of the CDR3 is 14 residues. V was pared by 3 bases and J by 6 bases, with 2 bases of the junction left unmatched. The CDR3 sequence is CASSFLAGVNEQFF. In nucleotides, the CDR3 is TGTGCCAGCAGCTTTCTAGCGGGGGTCAATGAGCAGTTCTTC.

This chain connects TRBV27 to TRBJ2-1; tentatively, D is TRBD2 (5 bases). The CDR3 sequence is 16 residues long. CDR1 and CDR2 (germline): MNHEY, SMNVEV (reference sequence). Trimming removed 4 bases at V and 7 bases at J, with 20 bases between. The CDR3 reads CASSSGLAYSENEQFF. CDR3 coding DNA: TGTGCCAGCAGTTCAGGTCTAGCCTACTCAGAGAATGAGCAGTTCTTC.

This chain uses TRBV11-2 with TRBJ2-3, with 7 nucleotides matching TRBD2. Germline V lookup: CDR1 SGHAT, CDR2 FQNNGV. This CDR3 region has 16 residues. J lost 5 bases, V lost 1 base, and 9 bases had no gene match. In nucleotides, the CDR3 is TGTGCCAGCAGCTTAGCCGGCGGGAGCGGGATAGATACGCAGTATTTT. It specifies CASSLAGGSGIDTQYF. Supplemented by reference TRBV11-2 and TRBJ2-3, the full variable domain reads EAGVAQSPRYKIIEKRQSVAFWCNPISGHATLYWYQQILGQGPKLLIQFQNNGVVDDSQLPKDRFSAERLKGVDSTLKIQPAKLEDSAVYLCASSLAGGSGIDTQYFGPGTRLTVL.